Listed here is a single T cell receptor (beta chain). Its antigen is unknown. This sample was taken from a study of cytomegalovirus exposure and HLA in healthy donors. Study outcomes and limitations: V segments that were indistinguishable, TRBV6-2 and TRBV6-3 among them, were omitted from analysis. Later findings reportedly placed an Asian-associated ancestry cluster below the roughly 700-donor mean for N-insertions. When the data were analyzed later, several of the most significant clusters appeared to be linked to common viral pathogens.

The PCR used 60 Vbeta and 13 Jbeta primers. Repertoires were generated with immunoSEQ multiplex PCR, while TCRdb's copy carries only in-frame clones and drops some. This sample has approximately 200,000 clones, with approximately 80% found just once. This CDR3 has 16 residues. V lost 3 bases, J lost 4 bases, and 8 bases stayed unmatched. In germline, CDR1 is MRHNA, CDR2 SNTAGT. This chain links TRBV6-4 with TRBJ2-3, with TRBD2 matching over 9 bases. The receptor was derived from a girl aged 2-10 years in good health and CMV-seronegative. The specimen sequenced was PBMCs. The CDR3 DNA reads TGTGCCAGCAGTGAGAGCCAGGCGGGGGGGCCAGATACGCAGTATTTT. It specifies CASSESQAGGPDTQYF.